The next 23 T cell receptor beta chains were all read from a single sample in a study of T cells in Graves' hyperthyroidism and ophthalmopathy (dated by TCRdb to the late 2010s). Library preparation used multiplex PCR. This sample was sequenced with an Illumina HiSeq 2000. Amplification of TCR beta CDR3 regions was carried out from RNA transcripts. For the first round of RT-PCR on the TCR CDR3, the HTBI primer set was used together with the Qiagen OneStep RT-PCR kit. TCRdb ran its own pipeline on the public reads, namely fastp trimming at Q25 and MiXCR clone calling, and kept in-frame beta chains. Every entry covers one CDR3 protein and lists the most common genes and DNA from its rows. In all, the sample holds approximately 300,000 distinct CDR3 sequences, and 15% to 20% of those were seen once. The ten largest clones add up to about 51% of the sample. Sequencing input: blood. The source of these receptors is an older woman with Graves' ophthalmopathy.

This clonotype came up once. V gene TRBV11-3 combines with J gene TRBJ2-3; 11 bases align to TRBD2. Trimming took 5 bases from V and 2 from J; bases not matched to a gene: 9. Looked up from germline, CDR1 is SGHNT and CDR2 is YENEEA. The CDR3 contains 17 residues. CDR3 nucleotide sequence: TGTGCCAGCAGCCCACGACTAGCGGGGTTCGACACAGATACGCAGTATTTT. Translating it yields CASSPRLAGFDTDTQYF.

This clonotype was seen ten or more times. This chain connects TRBV5-1 to TRBJ1-1; D might be TRBD1 (5 bases). The germline gives CDR1 SGHRS, CDR2 YFSETQ. The length of the CDR3 is 15 residues. Deletions cut 4 bases from V and 1 base from J, with 14 bases between. CDR3 DNA sequence: TGCGCCAGCAGCCCCTCTGGGGACCCGAACACTGAAGCTTTCTTT. Amino acid sequence: CASSPSGDPNTEAFF.

The chain combines TRBV29-1 with TRBJ1-2, with 10 bases matching TRBD1. V was clipped by 1 base and J by 8 bases; unmatched bases: 4. The CDR3 runs to 13 residues. Germline V gene lookup returns CDR1 SQVTM and CDR2 ANQGSEA. In DNA form, the CDR3 reads TGCAGCGTTGAAGGACAGGGGGCGGAAGGCTACACCTTC. Translation gives CSVEGQGAEGYTF. The variable domain in full, completed from reference TRBV29-1 and TRBJ1-2, reads SAVISQKPSRDICQRGTSLTIQCQVDSQVTMMFWYRQQPGQSLTLIATANQGSEATYESGFVIDKFPISRPNLTFSTLTVSNMSPEDSSIYLCSVEGQGAEGYTFGSGTRLTVV.

This clonotype was seen many times. This sequence joins TRBV20-1 and TRBJ1-6; TRBD1 agrees at 7 bases. The CDR3 runs to 17 residues. The ends lost 4 bases at V and 0 bases at J; junction bases unmatched: 9. Germline V CDR1 and CDR2: DFQATT, SNEGSKA (reference sequence). The CDR3 reads CSAKGQDRSSYNSPLHF. The CDR3 DNA reads TGCAGTGCTAAAGGGCAGGACAGGAGCTCCTATAATTCACCCCTCCACTTT.

This clonotype was detected many times. V and J are TRBV20-1 and TRBJ2-1; 10 nucleotides align to TRBD2. The length of the CDR3 is 14 residues. V shed 3 bases, J shed 6 bases, and the junction held 5 bases outside the gene matches. From germline, CDR1 is DFQATT and CDR2 SNEGSKA (reference sequence). CDR3 loop: CSASERGGRNEQFF. In DNA, the CDR3 is TGCAGTGCTAGTGAGCGGGGGGGCCGCAATGAGCAGTTCTTC.

DNA for the CDR3: TGTGCCAGCAGCGTAGGGGAAGAAGCGCCCCAGCATTTT. Residues: CASSVGEEAPQHF. The chain recombines TRBV9 with TRBJ1-5; D not resolved. Germline loops: CDR1 SGDLS, CDR2 YYNGEE. Trimming stripped 0 bases from V and 9 bases from J, with 10 bases between. The CDR3 loop spans 13 amino acids.

The rearrangement joins TRBV7-2 to TRBJ2-6; D not certain. CDR1 and CDR2 (germline): SGHTA, FQGNSA. V was pared by 4 bases and J by 0 bases, with 13 bases between. The length of the CDR3 is 17 residues. The CDR3 spells CASSYLIPTSGANVLTF. CDR3 bases: TGTGCCAGCAGCTACCTAATTCCCACCTCTGGGGCCAACGTCCTGACTTTC.

This clonotype has a handful of counts. The chain links TRBV10-3 to TRBJ2-3, with 9 bases matching TRBD1. Germline CDR1 reads ENHRY; CDR2 reads SYGVKD. The CDR3 has 13 residues. Losses at the gene ends were 11 bases for V and 4 bases for J; bases not matched to a gene: 7. CDR3 DNA: TGTGCCGCAGGGGACAGGGCCCCAGATACGCAGTATTTT. Translated: CAAGDRAPDTQYF.

This clonotype was detected a few times. The J gene is TRBJ2-5, the V gene TRBV3-1; D could derive from TRBD1 or TRBD2 (5 bases each). Trimming shortened V by 2 bases and J by 3 bases, and 7 bases separated the two germline ends. Germline V lookup: CDR1 LGHDT, CDR2 YNNKEL (reference sequence). The length of the CDR3 is 13 residues. The CDR3 spells CASSQWGKETQYF. In DNA, the CDR3 is TGTGCCAGCAGCCAATGGGGGAAAGAGACCCAGTACTTC.

This clonotype came up many times. The chain links TRBV18 to TRBJ1-1; no clear D. This CDR3 has 13 amino acids. Germline CDR1 is KGHSH and CDR2 is LQKENI. V was shortened by 0 bases and J by 1 base, with 3 bases between the two germline ends. CDR3 sequence reads: CASSPPQNTEAFF. The CDR3 DNA follows: TGTGCCAGCTCACCACCGCAGAACACTGAAGCTTTCTTT.

The chain has TRBV20-1 and TRBJ2-7; D gene unclear. V lost 3 bases and J 4 bases, leaving 13 bases between the germline ends. The CDR3 loop spans 13 amino acids. Germline V CDR1 and CDR2: DFQATT, SNEGSKA (reference sequence). As DNA, the CDR3 is TGCAGTGCTAGGATCTTCTCCGCTTACGAGCAGTACTTC. This codes for CSARIFSAYEQYF.

Ten or more counts support this clonotype. This rearrangement joins TRBV3-1 to TRBJ1-2; 9 bases are a match to TRBD1. The junction had 4 bases not matched to a gene; V was cut back by 4 bases and J by 4 bases. The CDR3 is 14 amino acids. Germline CDR1 LGHDT, CDR2 YNNKEL (reference sequence). The CDR3 nucleotides are TGTGCCAGCAGCCTACAGGGGGCAGGCTATGGCTACACCTTC. Translating it yields CASSLQGAGYGYTF.

The sample holds many counts of this clonotype. V and J are TRBV18 and TRBJ1-1, with D possibly TRBD1 on 6 matching bases. CDR1 and CDR2 (germline): KGHSH, LQKENI. Trimming removed 5 bases at V and 3 bases at J, with 10 bases between. The CDR3 extends over 13 amino acids. The CDR3 DNA reads as TGTGCCAGCTCAACAGGGCCCGACACTGAAGCTTTCTTT. Its translation: CASSTGPDTEAFF.

This clonotype was seen many times. The chain has TRBV6-1 and TRBJ2-2; D is uncertain. V gave up 5 bases and J gave up 2 bases, with 18 bases separating them. Looked up from germline, CDR1 is MNHNS and CDR2 is SASEGT. This CDR3 contains 17 residues. This chain's CDR3 is CASSYAFGQDNTGELFF. CDR3 in DNA: TGTGCCAGCAGTTACGCGTTTGGTCAGGATAACACCGGGGAGCTGTTTTTT.

This chain uses TRBV5-6 with TRBJ1-1; no clear D. The germline V and J ends were trimmed by 2 bases and 1 base, with 12 bases remaining between them. Germline V gives CDR1 SGHDT, CDR2 YYEEEE. The CDR3 spans 15 residues. The CDR3, as DNA: TGTGCCAGCAGCTTTAAGCGACTCCGGAACACTGAAGCTTTCTTT. As protein: CASSFKRLRNTEAFF.

This clonotype showed up many times. This sequence joins TRBV30 and TRBJ2-1; 9 nucleotides line up with TRBD2. The trim removed 0 bases at V and 3 bases at J, leaving 9 bases unmatched. Germline V gene sequence: CDR1 GTSNPN, CDR2 SVGIG (reference sequence). The CDR3 has 17 residues. The chain's CDR3 is CAWSVAGGSGLYNEQFF. DNA for the CDR3: TGTGCCTGGAGTGTAGCGGGGGGCTCTGGACTCTACAATGAGCAGTTCTTC.

This chain joins TRBV5-8 and TRBJ1-4, with TRBD1 as a possible D gene (6 bases). The CDR3 has 15 residues. The V gene lost 0 bases and the J gene lost 8 bases, with 14 bases spanning the gap. CDR1 is SGHTS, CDR2 YDEGEE, per germline. The CDR3, as DNA: TGTGCCAGCAGCTTGGGCTTCAAAGGGGGAGAAAAACTGTTTTTT. Its protein product is CASSLGFKGGEKLFF.

Only a few counts were recorded for this clonotype. The V and J genes are TRBV6-1 and TRBJ2-1; 7 nucleotides align to TRBD1. Per germline, CDR1 MNHNS and CDR2 SASEGT. This CDR3 comprises 14 residues. V shed 8 bases and J 3 bases; nucleotides not matched to a gene: 7. CDR3 region: CASLWDSNYNEQFF. The CDR3, as DNA: TGTGCCAGCCTATGGGACAGTAACTACAATGAGCAGTTCTTC.

This chain uses TRBV19 with TRBJ1-6, with D perhaps matching TRBD1 (5 bases). Trimming removed 4 bases from V and 15 bases from J, with 16 bases in between. Germline lookup yields CDR1 LNHDA and CDR2 SQIVND (reference sequence). The CDR3 extends over 13 amino acids. CDR3 DNA: TGTGCCAGTAGTACAAGCCGACAGCTAGTCCTCCACTTT. It encodes CASSTSRQLVLHF.

This clonotype was counted only a few times. The gene calls are TRBV4-1 and TRBJ1-2, with D unclear. The V gene's germline CDR1 is MGHRA and CDR2 YSYEKL. The CDR3 is 13 residues long. V gave up 5 bases and J gave up 2 bases, with 9 bases separating them. The CDR3, as DNA: TGCGCCAGCAGCACCCCCGGGAACTATGGCTACACCTTC. This translates into CASSTPGNYGYTF.

This chain connects TRBV4-3 to TRBJ2-2; maybe TRBD2 (5 bases). Germline lookup yields CDR1 LGHNA and CDR2 YSLEER. V gave up 1 base and J gave up 6 bases, with 15 bases separating them. The CDR3 has 16 residues. For the CDR3, the DNA is TGCGCCAGCAGCCAAGGTGTGACGAGGGTTTCCGGGGAGCTGTTTTTT. Translated, it gives CASSQGVTRVSGELFF.

The table lists this clonotype with a few counts. V is TRBV9 and J is TRBJ2-5, with 11 bases identical to TRBD2. The germline V gene has CDR1 SGDLS and CDR2 YYNGEE. V dropped 2 bases and J dropped 4; count of bases not matched to a gene: 4. CDR3 length equals 15 residues. The CDR3 bases are TGTGCCAGCAGCGTTAGCGGGGGGGCCGGAGAGACCCAGTACTTC. Amino acids: CASSVSGGAGETQYF.

The V and J genes are TRBV11-3 and TRBJ2-1, with D possibly matching TRBD2 (6 bases). The CDR3 length is 15 residues. V dropped 0 bases and J dropped 4 bases, with 10 bases sitting between them. CDR1 and CDR2 from the germline V gene are SGHNT and YENEEA. The CDR3, as DNA: TGTGCCAGCAGCTTAGAGGCGGGGAAATACAATGAGCAGTTCTTC. It encodes CASSLEAGKYNEQFF.